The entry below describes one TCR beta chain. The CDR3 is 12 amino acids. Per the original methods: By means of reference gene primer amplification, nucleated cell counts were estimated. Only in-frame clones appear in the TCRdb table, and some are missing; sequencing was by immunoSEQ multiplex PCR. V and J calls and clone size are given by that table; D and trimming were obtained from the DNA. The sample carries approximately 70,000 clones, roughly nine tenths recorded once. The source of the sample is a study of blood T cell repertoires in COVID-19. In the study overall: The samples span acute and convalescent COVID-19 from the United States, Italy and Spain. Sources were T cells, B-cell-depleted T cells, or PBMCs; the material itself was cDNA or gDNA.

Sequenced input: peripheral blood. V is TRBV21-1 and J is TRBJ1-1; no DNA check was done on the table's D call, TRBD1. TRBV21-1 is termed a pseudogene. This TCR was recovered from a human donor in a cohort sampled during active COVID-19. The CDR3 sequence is CASRQGSTEAFF. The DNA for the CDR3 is TGTGCCAGCAGACAGGGCTCCACTGAAGCTTTCTTT.